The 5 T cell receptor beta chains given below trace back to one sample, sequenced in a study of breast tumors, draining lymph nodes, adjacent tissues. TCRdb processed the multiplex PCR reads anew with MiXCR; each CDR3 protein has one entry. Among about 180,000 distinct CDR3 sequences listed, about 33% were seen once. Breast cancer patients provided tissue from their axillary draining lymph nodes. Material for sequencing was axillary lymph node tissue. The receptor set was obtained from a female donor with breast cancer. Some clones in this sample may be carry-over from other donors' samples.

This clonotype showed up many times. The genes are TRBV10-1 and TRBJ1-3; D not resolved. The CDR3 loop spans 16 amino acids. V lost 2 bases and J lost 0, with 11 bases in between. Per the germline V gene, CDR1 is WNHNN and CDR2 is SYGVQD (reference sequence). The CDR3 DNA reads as TGCGCCAGCAGTGAGGAGCCGTATACCTCTGGAAACACCATATATTTT. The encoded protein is CASSEEPYTSGNTIYF.

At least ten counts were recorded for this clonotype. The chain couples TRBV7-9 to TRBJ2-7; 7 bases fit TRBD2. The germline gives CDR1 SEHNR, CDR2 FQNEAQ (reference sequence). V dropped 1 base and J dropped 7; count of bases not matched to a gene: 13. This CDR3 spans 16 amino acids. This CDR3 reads CASSLGWGGGGGEQYF. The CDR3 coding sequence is TGTGCCAGCAGCTTAGGCTGGGGGGGAGGCGGAGGTGAGCAGTACTTC.

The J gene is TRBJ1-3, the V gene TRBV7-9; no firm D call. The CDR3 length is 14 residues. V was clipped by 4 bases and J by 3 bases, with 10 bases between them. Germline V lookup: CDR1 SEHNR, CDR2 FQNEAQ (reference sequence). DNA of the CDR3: TGTGCCAGCAGCTCGGCAGTTCATGGAAACACCATATATTTT. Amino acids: CASSSAVHGNTIYF.

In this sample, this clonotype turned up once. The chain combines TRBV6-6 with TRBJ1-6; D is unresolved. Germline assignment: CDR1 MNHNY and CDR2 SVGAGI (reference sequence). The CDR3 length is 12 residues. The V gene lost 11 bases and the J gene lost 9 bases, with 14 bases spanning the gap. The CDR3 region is CAARRRASPLHF. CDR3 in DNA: TGTGCCGCCAGGCGTCGGGCTTCACCCCTCCACTTT.

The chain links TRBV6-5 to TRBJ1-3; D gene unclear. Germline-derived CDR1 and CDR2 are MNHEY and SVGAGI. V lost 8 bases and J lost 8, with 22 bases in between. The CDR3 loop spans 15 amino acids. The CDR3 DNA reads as TGTGCCAGCGTGGCGGGAAATTCCTCCGGAGACACCATATATTTT. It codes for CASVAGNSSGDTIYF.